Listed here is a single T cell receptor (beta chain). Participant ages covered about 18 to 95 years across about 22 US areas. Cohort allocation depended upon clinical history that participants reported. V was pared by 1 base and J by 3 bases, with 11 bases between. CDR1 and CDR2 from the germline V gene are MGHRA and YSYEKL. CDR3 length equals 15 residues. This sample was included in a study of blood T cell repertoires in COVID-19. Per the original methods: For nucleated cells, counts were estimated from reference gene primer amplification. Some clones are missing from TCRdb's copy, which holds only in-frame ones; the method was immunoSEQ multiplex PCR. That table furnishes V, J and clone size, whereas the DNA furnished D and trimming. Here the sample spans approximately 250,000 clones, 85% to 90% being singletons.

What was sequenced was PBMCs or T cells enriched from blood (not recorded which). This chain joins TRBV4-1 and TRBJ2-3; D is unresolved. The source is a woman aged 25 to 39 with acute COVID-19. The CDR3 DNA sequence: TGCGCCAGCAGCCAAGTGAAAGAGTTGACAGATACGCAGTATTTT. Translating it yields CASSQVKELTDTQYF.